The 11 T cell receptor beta chains below all came from one sample that was sequenced in a study of blood T cell repertoires in COVID-19 (dated by TCRdb to 2020 to 2021). The library was obtained by the immunoSEQ multiplex PCR assay. TCRdb holds this immuneACCESS table with in-frame rearrangements only. Some clones are missing; in checked studies, unresolved V genes explain under half, and the rest has no known cause. Recorded for this sample are roughly 280,000 clones; around 90% of them occurred a single time. Less than 3% of the sample goes to the ten largest clones. Sequenced material: PBMCs or T cells enriched from blood (not recorded which). The receptors come from a woman between 45 and 60 years old who had recovered from COVID-19.

The CDR3 spells CSVGQTNEKLFF. Written as DNA, the CDR3 is TGCAGCGTTGGTCAAACTAATGAAAAACTGTTTTTT. The chain employs TRBV29-1 and TRBJ1-4; no firm D call. The CDR3 is 12 residues long. From germline, CDR1 is SQVTM and CDR2 ANQGSEA. Trimming cost V 4 bases and J 1 base, with 4 bases left between them.

The chain joins TRBV15 to TRBJ2-1, with 8 nucleotides matching TRBD1. J was trimmed by 4 bases and V by 3 bases; bases with no gene match: 2. CDR1 is LNHNV and CDR2 is YYDKDF in the germline V gene (reference sequence). The CDR3 has 14 residues. The CDR3 loop is CATSRRQGYNEQFF. The CDR3, as DNA: TGTGCCACCAGCAGGAGACAGGGGTACAATGAGCAGTTCTTC.

V usage is TRBV28 and J usage is TRBJ1-1; tentatively, D is TRBD1 (6 bases). This CDR3 region has 10 residues. Germline V lookup: CDR1 MDHEN, CDR2 SYDVKM. V was shortened by 6 bases and J by 11 bases, with 10 bases between the two germline ends. This CDR3 reads CASRQGSAFF. The CDR3 DNA sequence: TGTGCCAGCAGGCAGGGGTCCGCTTTCTTT. The full variable domain, rest sourced from reference TRBV28 and TRBJ1-1, is DVKVTQSSRYLVKRTGEKVFLECVQDMDHENMFWYRQDPGLGLRLIYFSYDVKMKEKGDIPEGYSVSREKKERFSLILESASTNQTSMYLCASRQGSAFFGQGTRLTVV.

This chain uses TRBV15 with TRBJ1-2, with unresolved D. With 1 base removed from V and 8 bases from J, the gap between germline ends came to 14 bases. The germline V gene has CDR1 LNHNV and CDR2 YYDKDF (reference sequence). The CDR3 totals 14 residues. The CDR3 is CATSRGEGIRGYTF. As DNA, the CDR3 is TGTGCCACCAGCAGAGGTGAGGGAATACGGGGCTACACCTTC.

The table lists this clone with a count of one. The chain links TRBV10-3 to TRBJ1-5, with 12 bases aligning to TRBD1. Unmatched junction bases numbered 5, after V lost 6 bases and J lost 5 bases. The germline gives CDR1 ENHRY, CDR2 SYGVKD. This CDR3 is built from 15 residues. Written as DNA, the CDR3 is TGTGCCATCAGAAGGGACAGGGGGCTGGATCAGCCCCAGCATTTT. Its protein is CAIRRDRGLDQPQHF.

This rearrangement joins TRBV4-1 to TRBJ2-7, with 7 nucleotides matching TRBD2. The ends lost 4 bases at V and 3 bases at J; junction bases unmatched: 9. Germline CDR1 MGHRA, CDR2 YSYEKL. CDR3 length: 15 residues. CDR3 nucleotides: TGCGCCAGCAGCCCGAGGGCTAGCGGACACTACGAGCAGTACTTC. It specifies CASSPRASGHYEQYF.

The rearrangement links TRBV19 to TRBJ2-1; D may be TRBD1 (5 bases). The V gene's germline CDR1 is LNHDA and CDR2 SQIVND (reference sequence). The CDR3 has 15 residues. V gave up 7 bases and J gave up 5 bases, with 18 bases separating them. Written as DNA, the CDR3 is TGTGCCAGTACCCTCGTGCAGGGCCGGAACAATGAGCAGTTCTTC. This translates into CASTLVQGRNNEQFF.

The chain employs TRBV24-1 and TRBJ1-1; tentative D call: TRBD1 (5 bases). The V gene lost 4 bases and the J gene lost 5 bases, with 16 bases spanning the gap. Looked up from germline, CDR1 is KGHDR and CDR2 is SFDVKD. The CDR3 is 15 residues long. CDR3 DNA sequence: TGTGCCACCAGTGAATCCGGGACTGGGAGGACTGAAGCTTTCTTT. It encodes CATSESGTGRTEAFF.

The chain recombines TRBV12-2 with TRBJ1-2. TRBV12-2 is annotated as a pseudogene. The CDR3 consists of 15 residues. CDR3 residues: CASRVPTGVGYGYTF. CDR3 DNA sequence: TGTGCAAGTCGCGTGCCGACGGGGGTCGGCTATGGCTACACCTTC.

Concerning this clone: Other DNA variants within this sample encode the same CDR3. The V and J genes are TRBV7-9 and TRBJ2-2; D unresolved. The CDR3 is made up of 12 amino acids. Germline CDR1 and CDR2: SEHNR and FQNEAQ (reference sequence). V was clipped by 5 bases and J by 1 base, with 2 bases between them. The chain's CDR3 is CASSRNTGELFF. The CDR3 DNA reads TGTGCCAGCAGCCGGAACACCGGGGAGCTGTTTTTT.

CDR3 amino acids: CASSQSYGRQPGSPADEQFF. The CDR3 DNA sequence: TGCGCCAGCAGCCAATCCTACGGTCGCCAGCCAGGGTCACCTGCGGATGAGCAGTTCTTC. J is TRBJ2-1 and V is TRBV4-1, with D maybe TRBD1 (5 bases). CDR3 length: 20 amino acids. Germline CDR1 and CDR2: MGHRA and YSYEKL. V was shortened by 2 bases and J by 8 bases, with 31 bases between the two germline ends.